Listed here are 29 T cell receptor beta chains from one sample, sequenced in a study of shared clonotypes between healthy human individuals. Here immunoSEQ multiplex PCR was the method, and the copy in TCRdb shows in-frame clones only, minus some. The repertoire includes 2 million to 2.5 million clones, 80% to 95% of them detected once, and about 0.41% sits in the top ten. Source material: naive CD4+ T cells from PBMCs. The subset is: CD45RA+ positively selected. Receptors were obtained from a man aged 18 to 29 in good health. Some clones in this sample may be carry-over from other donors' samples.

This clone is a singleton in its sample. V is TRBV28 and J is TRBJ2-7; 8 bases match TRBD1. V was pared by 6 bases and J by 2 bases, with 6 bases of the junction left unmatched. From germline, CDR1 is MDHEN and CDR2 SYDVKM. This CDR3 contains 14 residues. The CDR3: CASSAGTGAYEQYF. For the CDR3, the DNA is TGTGCCAGCAGCGCCGGGACAGGCGCCTACGAGCAGTACTTC.

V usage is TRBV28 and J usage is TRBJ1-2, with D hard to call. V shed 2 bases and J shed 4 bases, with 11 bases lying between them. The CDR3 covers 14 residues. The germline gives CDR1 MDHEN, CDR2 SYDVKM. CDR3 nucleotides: TGTGCCAGCAGTTTACAGCGGCAGCTCTATGGCTACACCTTC. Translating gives CASSLQRQLYGYTF.

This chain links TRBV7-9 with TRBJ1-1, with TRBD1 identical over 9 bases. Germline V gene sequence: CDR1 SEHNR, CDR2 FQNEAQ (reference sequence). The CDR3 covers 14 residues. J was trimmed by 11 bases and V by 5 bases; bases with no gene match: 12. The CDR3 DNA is TGTGCCAGCAGCCTGACACAGGGGGCGATATCGGCTTTCTTT. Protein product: CASSLTQGAISAFF.

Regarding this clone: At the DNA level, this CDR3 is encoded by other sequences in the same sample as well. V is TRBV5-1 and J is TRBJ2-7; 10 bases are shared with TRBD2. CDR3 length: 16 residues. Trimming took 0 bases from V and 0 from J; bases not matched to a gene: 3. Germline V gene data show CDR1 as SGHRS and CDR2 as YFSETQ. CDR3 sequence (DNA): TGCGCCAGCAGCTTGGGGGCTAGCGGGAGCTCCTACGAGCAGTACTTC. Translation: CASSLGASGSSYEQYF.

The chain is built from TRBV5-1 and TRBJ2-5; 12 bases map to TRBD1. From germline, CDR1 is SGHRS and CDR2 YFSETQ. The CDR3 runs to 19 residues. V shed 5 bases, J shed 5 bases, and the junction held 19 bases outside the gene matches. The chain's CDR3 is CASSYDPEGDRGHRETQYF. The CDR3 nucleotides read TGCGCCAGCAGTTATGATCCGGAGGGGGACAGGGGGCACCGGGAGACCCAGTACTTC.

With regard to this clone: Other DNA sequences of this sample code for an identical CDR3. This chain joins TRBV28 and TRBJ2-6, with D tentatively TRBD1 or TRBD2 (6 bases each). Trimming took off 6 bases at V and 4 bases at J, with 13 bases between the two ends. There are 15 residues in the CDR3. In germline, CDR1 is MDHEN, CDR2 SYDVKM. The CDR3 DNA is TGTGCCAGCAGCCAAGGGGGGTCAGGGGCCAACGTCCTGACTTTC. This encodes CASSQGGSGANVLTF.

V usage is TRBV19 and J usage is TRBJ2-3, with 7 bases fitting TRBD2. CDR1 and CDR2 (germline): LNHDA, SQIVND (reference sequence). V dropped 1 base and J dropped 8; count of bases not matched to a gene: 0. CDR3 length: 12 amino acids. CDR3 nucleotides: TGTGCCAGTAGTATAGGGGAGGGTACGCAGTATTTT. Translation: CASSIGEGTQYF.

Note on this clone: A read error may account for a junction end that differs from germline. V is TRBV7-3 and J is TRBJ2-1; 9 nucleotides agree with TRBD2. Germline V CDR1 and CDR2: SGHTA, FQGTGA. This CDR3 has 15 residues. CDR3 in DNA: TGTGCCAGCAACTTATCTAGCGGGGTAACGAATGAGCAGTTCTTC. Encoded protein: CASNLSSGVTNEQFF.

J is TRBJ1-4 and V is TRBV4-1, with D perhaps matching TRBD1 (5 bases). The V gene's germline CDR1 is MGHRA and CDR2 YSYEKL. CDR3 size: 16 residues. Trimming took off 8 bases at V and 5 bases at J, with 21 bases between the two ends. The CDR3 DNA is TGCGCCAGCCGCAAAATCCGGGACGGAGCCAATGAAAAACTGTTTTTT. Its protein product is CASRKIRDGANEKLFF.

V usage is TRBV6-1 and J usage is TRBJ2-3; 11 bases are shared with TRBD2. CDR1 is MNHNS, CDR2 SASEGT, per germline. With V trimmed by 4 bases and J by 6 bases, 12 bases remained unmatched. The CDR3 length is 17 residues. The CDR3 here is CASSALQLAGASDTQYF. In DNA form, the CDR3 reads TGTGCCAGCAGTGCCCTTCAACTAGCGGGAGCTTCGGATACGCAGTATTTT.

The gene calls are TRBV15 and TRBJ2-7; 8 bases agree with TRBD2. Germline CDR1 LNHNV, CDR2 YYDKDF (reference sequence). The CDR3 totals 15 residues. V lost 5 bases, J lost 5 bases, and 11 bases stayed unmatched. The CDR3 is CATSGTSGPSDEQYF. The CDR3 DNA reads TGTGCCACCAGCGGAACTAGCGGCCCCTCGGACGAGCAGTACTTC.

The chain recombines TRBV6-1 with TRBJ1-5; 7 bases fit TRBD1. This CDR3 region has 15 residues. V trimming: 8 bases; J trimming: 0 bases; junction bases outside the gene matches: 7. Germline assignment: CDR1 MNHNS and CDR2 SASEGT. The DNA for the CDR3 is TGTGCCAGCTTTACAGGGGAAAATAGCAATCAGCCCCAGCATTTT. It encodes CASFTGENSNQPQHF.

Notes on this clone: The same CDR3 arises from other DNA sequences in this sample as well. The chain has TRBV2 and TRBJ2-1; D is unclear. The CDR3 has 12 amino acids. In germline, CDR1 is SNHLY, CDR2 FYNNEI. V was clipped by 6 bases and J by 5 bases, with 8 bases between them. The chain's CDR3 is CASSEQNNEQFF. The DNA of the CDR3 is TGTGCCAGCAGCGAACAGAACAATGAGCAGTTCTTC.

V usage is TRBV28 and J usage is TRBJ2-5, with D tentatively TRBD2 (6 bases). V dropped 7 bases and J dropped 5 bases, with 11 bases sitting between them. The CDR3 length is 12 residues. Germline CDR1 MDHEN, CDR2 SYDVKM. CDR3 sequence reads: CASTVGGETQYF. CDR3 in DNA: TGTGCCAGCACGGTTGGGGGGGAGACCCAGTACTTC.

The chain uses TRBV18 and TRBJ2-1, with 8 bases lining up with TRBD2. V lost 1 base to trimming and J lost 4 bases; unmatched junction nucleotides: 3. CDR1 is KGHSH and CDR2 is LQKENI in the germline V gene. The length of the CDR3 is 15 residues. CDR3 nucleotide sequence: TGTGCCAGCTCACCACTAACTAGCGGATACAATGAGCAGTTCTTC. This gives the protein CASSPLTSGYNEQFF.

CDR3 sequence: CASSQATRGGYTF. As DNA, the CDR3 is TGTGCCAGCAGCCAGGCCACAAGAGGGGGCTACACCTTC. V gene TRBV4-2 combines with J gene TRBJ1-2; D remains unclear. The CDR3 has 13 residues. Trimming took 3 bases from V and 8 from J, leaving 13 bases between them. CDR1 and CDR2 from the germline V gene are LGHNA and YNFKEQ.

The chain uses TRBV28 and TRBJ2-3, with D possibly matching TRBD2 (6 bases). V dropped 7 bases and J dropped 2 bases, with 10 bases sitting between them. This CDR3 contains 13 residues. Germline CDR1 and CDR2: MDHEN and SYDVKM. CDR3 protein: CASNGGATDTQYF. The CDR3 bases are TGTGCCAGCAACGGGGGAGCCACAGATACGCAGTATTTT.

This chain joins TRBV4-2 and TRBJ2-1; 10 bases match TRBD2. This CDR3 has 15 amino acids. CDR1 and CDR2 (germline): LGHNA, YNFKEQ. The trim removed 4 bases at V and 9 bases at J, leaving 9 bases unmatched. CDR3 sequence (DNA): TGTGCCAGCAGCCTCGAGCGGGAGGGCCAGATTGAGCAGTTCTTC. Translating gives CASSLEREGQIEQFF.

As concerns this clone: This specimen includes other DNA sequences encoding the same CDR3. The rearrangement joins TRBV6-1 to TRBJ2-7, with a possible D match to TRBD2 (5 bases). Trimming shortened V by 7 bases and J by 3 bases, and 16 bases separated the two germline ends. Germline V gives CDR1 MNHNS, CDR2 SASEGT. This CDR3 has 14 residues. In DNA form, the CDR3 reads TGTGCCAGCACCAGGACTGGAGGCCTCTACGAGCAGTACTTC. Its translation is CASTRTGGLYEQYF.

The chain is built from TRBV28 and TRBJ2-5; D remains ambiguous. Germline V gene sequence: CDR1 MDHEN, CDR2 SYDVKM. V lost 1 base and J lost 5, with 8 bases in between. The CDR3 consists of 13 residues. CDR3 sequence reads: CASSLSRAETQYF. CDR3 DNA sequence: TGTGCCAGCAGTTTATCTCGGGCCGAGACCCAGTACTTC.

The CDR3 spells CASSIVRQVLDGYTF. CDR3 in DNA: TGTGCCAGTAGTATAGTCCGCCAGGTGCTGGATGGCTACACCTTC. The chain uses TRBV19 and TRBJ1-2, with D unresolved. The V end lost 1 base, the J end lost 6 bases, and 15 bases lay between the germline ends. CDR1 and CDR2 (germline): LNHDA, SQIVND (reference sequence). The length of the CDR3 is 15 residues.

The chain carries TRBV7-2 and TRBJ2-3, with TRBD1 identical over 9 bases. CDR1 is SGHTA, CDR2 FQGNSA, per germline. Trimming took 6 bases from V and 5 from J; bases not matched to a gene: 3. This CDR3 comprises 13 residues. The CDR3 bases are TGTGCCAGCAGTGCGGACAGGGGAGATACGCAGTATTTT. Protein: CASSADRGDTQYF.

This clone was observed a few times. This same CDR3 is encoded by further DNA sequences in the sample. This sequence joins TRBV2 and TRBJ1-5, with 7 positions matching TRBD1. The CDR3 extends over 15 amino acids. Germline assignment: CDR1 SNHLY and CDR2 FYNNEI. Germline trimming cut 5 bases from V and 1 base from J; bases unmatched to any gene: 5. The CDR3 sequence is CASSSQGTSNQPQHF. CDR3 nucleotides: TGTGCCAGCAGTTCACAGGGGACCAGCAATCAGCCCCAGCATTTT.

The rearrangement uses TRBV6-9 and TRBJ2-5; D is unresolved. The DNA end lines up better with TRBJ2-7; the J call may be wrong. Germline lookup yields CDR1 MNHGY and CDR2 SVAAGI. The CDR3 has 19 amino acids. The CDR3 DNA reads TGTGCCAGCAGTTATTCTTCAATCCGGCCTAGGTTTTGGAGCTACGAGCAGTACTTC. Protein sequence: CASSYSSIRPRFWSYEQYF.

As DNA, the CDR3 is TGTGCCACCCATGGGGGGGCCAAAAACATTCAGTACTTC. Translating it yields CATHGGAKNIQYF. V and J are TRBV6-5 and TRBJ2-4, with a tentative D call TRBD2 (6 bases). The CDR3 runs to 13 residues. CDR1 and CDR2 from the germline V gene are MNHEY and SVGAGI. Trimming stripped 10 bases from V and 1 base from J, with 11 bases between.

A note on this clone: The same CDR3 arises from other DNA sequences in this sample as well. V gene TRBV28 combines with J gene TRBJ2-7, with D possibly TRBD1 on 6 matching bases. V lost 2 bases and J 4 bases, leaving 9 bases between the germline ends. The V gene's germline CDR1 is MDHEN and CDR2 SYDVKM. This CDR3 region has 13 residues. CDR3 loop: CASSLTGLYEQYF. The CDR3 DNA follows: TGTGCCAGCAGTTTAACAGGGCTTTACGAGCAGTACTTC.

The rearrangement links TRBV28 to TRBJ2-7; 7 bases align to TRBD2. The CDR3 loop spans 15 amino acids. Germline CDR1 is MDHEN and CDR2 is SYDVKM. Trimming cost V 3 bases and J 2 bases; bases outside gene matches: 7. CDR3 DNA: TGTGCCAGCAGTTTCGTAGCGGGTCCAACCTACGAGCAGTACTTC. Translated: CASSFVAGPTYEQYF.

CDR3: CASYQIQTGQGYNEQFF. In nucleotides, the CDR3 is TGTGCCAGTTACCAAATTCAAACGGGACAGGGTTACAATGAGCAGTTCTTC. This chain joins TRBV2 and TRBJ2-1; the match to TRBD1 covers 9 bases. The germline V gene has CDR1 SNHLY and CDR2 FYNNEI. With V trimmed by 9 bases and J by 4 bases, 16 bases remained unmatched. The CDR3 extends over 17 amino acids.

The CDR3 reads CASSLETRGLAFF. CDR3 in DNA: TGTGCCAGCAGCTTGGAGACCCGCGGTTTAGCTTTCTTT. The chain combines TRBV5-4 with TRBJ1-1, with D unclear. The CDR3 loop spans 13 amino acids. The V end was cut by 0 bases, the J end by 10 bases, with 13 bases between. CDR1 SGHNT and CDR2 YYREEE come from the germline V gene (reference sequence).